The source of this T cell receptor beta chain is a study of long-term antiretroviral therapy in people with HIV. Study-level points and caveats: Blood obtained between about 2004 and 2017 may reflect older ART regimens. It was not possible to obtain data on ART adherence, viral resistance or therapy changes.

The CDR3 is 11 amino acids. Germline CDR1 is SGHTA and CDR2 is FQGNSA. The germline V and J ends were trimmed by 2 bases and 10 bases, with 8 bases remaining between them. The assay used was immunoSEQ (version v3.0), run at survey level. TCRdb's table, derived via immunoSEQ multiplex PCR, lists solely in-frame clones and lacks some. Altogether fewer than 20,000 clones are present, 80% to 90% being singletons, with the ten largest covering 15% to 20%. A note on this clone: Its antigen remains unknown.

Every HIV-positive participant received treatment in the United States. Specimens held about 0.85-11 million cryopreserved PBMC prior to DNA extraction. The chain uses TRBV7-2 and TRBJ1-1, with D tentatively TRBD1 (6 bases). The sequencing used unsorted PBMCs, collected 0.6 years after starting antiretroviral therapy. The sequence was obtained from a woman between 18 and 29 years old with HIV. CDR3 coding DNA: TGTGCCAGCAGCTTAAGAGGGGGAGCTTTCTTT. Its protein is CASSLRGGAFF.